This T cell receptor (beta chain) was captured by sequencing in a study of blood T cell repertoires in COVID-19. Background on the study: Italy, Spain and the United States were the sources of the convalescent and acute COVID-19 samples. Nucleic acid was either cDNA or gDNA, and it came from T cells, B-cell-depleted T cells, or PBMCs.

Profiled with immunoSEQ multiplex PCR; TCRdb holds only in-frame clones, not every one. The sample carries 150,000 to 200,000 clones, just under 80% recorded once. J gave up 2 bases and V 5 bases, and 10 bases lay outside the gene matches. The germline CDR1 and CDR2 sequences are MDHEN and SYDVKM. The CDR3 contains 16 residues. The TCR was taken from a woman aged 80 or over with acute or convalescent COVID-19. Sample: peripheral blood. The chain combines TRBV28 with TRBJ2-7; the match to TRBD1 covers 9 bases. The DNA for the CDR3 is TGTGCCAGCAGTCAGCCGGGACAGGGTGGACCCTACGAGCAGTACTTC. It codes for CASSQPGQGGPYEQYF. Supplemented by reference TRBV28 and TRBJ2-7, the full variable domain reads DVKVTQSSRYLVKRTGEKVFLECVQDMDHENMFWYRQDPGLGLRLIYFSYDVKMKEKGDIPEGYSVSREKKERFSLILESASTNQTSMYLCASSQPGQGGPYEQYFGPGTRLTVT.